Listed below are T cell receptor beta chains from one sample, sequenced in a study of blood T cell repertoires in COVID-19. The protocol was immunoSEQ multiplex PCR, while the TCRdb copy is restricted to in-frame clones and leaves out a portion. The table records around 140,000 clones, roughly three quarters of them present only once. Sequencing was carried out using peripheral blood. Receptor source: a woman between 65 and 79 years old with acute or convalescent COVID-19. The CDR3 runs from the conserved cysteine through the conserved F or W. The D gene is left open where the match is weak. Not all rows give a size; the values are once, few, many and, for expanded clones, a class.

V	size	D	J	CDR3	DNA
TRBV6-5	.	.	TRBJ1-6	CASSYQANSPLHF	TGTGCCAGCAGTTACCAGGCAAATTCACCCCTCCACTTT
TRBV20-1	.	TRBD1	TRBJ1-1	CSASFEQGGSWNTEAFF	TGCAGTGCTAGTTTCGAACAGGGGGGGTCTTGGAACACTGAAGCTTTCTTT
TRBV28	.	.	TRBJ2-5	CASSVRTNGETQYF	TGTGCCAGCAGTGTAAGGACTAATGGGGAGACCCAGTACTTC
TRBV19	.	TRBD2	TRBJ2-7	CASSIDLASGDEQYF	TGTGCCAGTAGTATAGATCTTGCTAGCGGGGACGAGCAGTACTTC
TRBV2	.	.	TRBJ2-6	CASSPTFSSGANVLTF	TGTGCCAGCAGCCCCACTTTTAGCTCTGGGGCCAACGTCCTGACTTTC
TRBV15	.	.	TRBJ2-2	CATSRRNLGQHGELFF	TGTGCCACCAGCAGAAGAAACCTGGGGCAGCACGGGGAGCTGTTTTTT
TRBV7-9	.	TRBD2	TRBJ2-3	CASSVPSGMRDTQYF	TGTGCCAGCAGCGTCCCTAGCGGGATGCGGGATACGCAGTATTTT
TRBV19	.	.	TRBJ2-2	CASISSRFGVGELFF	TGTGCCAGTATTTCCTCAAGGTTCGGAGTGGGGGAGCTGTTTTTT
TRBV7-2	.	TRBD2	TRBJ2-5	CASTLGSSGGRETQYF	TGTGCCAGCACCTTAGGTTCTAGCGGGGGTAGGGAGACCCAGTACTTC
TRBV30	once	.	TRBJ1-2	CAWILRGRGNYGYTF	TGTGCCTGGATCTTGAGGGGCAGGGGAAACTATGGCTACACCTTC
TRBV6-6	.	TRBD1	TRBJ2-3	CASRKGAATDTQYF	TGTGCCAGCAGAAAGGGGGCCGCCACAGATACGCAGTATTTT
TRBV4-1	.	.	TRBJ2-5	CASSQASYETQYF	TGCGCCAGCAGCCAGGCTAGTTATGAGACCCAGTACTTC
TRBV15	.	TRBD1	TRBJ1-1	CATSRSTGTGGTEAFF	TGTGCCACCAGCAGATCGACCGGGACAGGGGGCACTGAAGCTTTCTTT
TRBV18	few	.	TRBJ1-1	CASSLITSRGITEAFF	TGTGCCAGCTCCCTAATTACAAGTAGGGGGATAACTGAAGCTTTCTTT
TRBV19	few	TRBD2	TRBJ2-7	CASSIGTSAVYEQYF	TGTGCCAGTAGTATCGGAACTAGCGCGGTTTACGAGCAGTACTTC
TRBV3-1/TRBV3-2	.	TRBD2	TRBJ2-6	CASSQGLAGASGANVLTF	TGTGCCAGCAGCCAAGGACTAGCGGGAGCCTCTGGGGCCAACGTCCTGACTTTC
TRBV2	.	.	TRBJ1-3	CASSEDRREGNTIYF	TGTGCCAGCAGTGAAGATCGGCGGGAGGGAAACACCATATATTTT
TRBV5-6	.	.	TRBJ2-5	CASSLGTEIKDF	TGTGCCAGCAGCTTGGGGACAGAGATAAAAGACTTC
TRBV10-3	few	TRBD2	TRBJ2-3	CAISTGLTDTQYF	TGTGCCATCAGCACGGGACTAACAGATACGCAGTATTTT
TRBV6-5	.	TRBD1	TRBJ1-2	CASNPGTGGAGGYTF	TGTGCCAGCAACCCCGGGACAGGGGGCGCCGGGGGCTACACCTTC